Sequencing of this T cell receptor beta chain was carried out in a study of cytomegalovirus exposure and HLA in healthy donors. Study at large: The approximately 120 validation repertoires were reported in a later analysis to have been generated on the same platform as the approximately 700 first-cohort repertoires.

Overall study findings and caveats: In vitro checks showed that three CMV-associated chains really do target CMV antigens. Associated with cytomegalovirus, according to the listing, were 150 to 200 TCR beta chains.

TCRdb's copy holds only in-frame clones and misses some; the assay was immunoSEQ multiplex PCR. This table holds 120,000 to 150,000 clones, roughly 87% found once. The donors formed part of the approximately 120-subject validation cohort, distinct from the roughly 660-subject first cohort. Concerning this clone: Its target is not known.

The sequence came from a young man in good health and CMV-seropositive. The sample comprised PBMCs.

The CDR3 DNA is TGTGCCAGCACCGAACGGGGGGGGTCCTATGGCTACACCTTC. Translated: CASTERGGSYGYTF. The chain couples TRBV28 to TRBJ1-2, with D possibly being TRBD1 (5 bases). Germline assignment: CDR1 MDHEN and CDR2 SYDVKM. The CDR3 sequence is 14 residues long. Trimming left V 7 bases short and J 4 bases short, with 16 bases between.